The clone carrying this TCR beta chain was detected only once. This sample was taken from a study of shared clonotypes between healthy human individuals. The overall study: CD4 naive cells filled three plates per donor, CD4 memory three, CD8 naive two and CD8 memory one.

Per the original methods: Filtering differed, since immunoSEQ gave only junction sequences and no quality scores. Sequencing was performed with immunoSEQ multiplex PCR; in TCRdb, only in-frame clones are kept and a portion is missing. Clone size and V and J calls were adopted from that table, with D and trimming inferred from the DNA. The sample carries approximately 810,000 clones, about 91% recorded once. It was CD45RO-negative cells, positively selected for CCR7, that made up naive CD8 cells, with terminally differentiated effector memory CD45RA+ cells excluded. The material sequenced was naive CD8+ T cells sorted from blood. This TCR came from a man younger than 45 in good health.

CDR3 sequence reads: CASRLDRAEGTDTQYF. CDR3 sequence (DNA): TGTGCCAGCAGGCTAGATCGGGCAGAGGGCACAGATACGCAGTATTTT. The rearrangement joins TRBV21-1 to TRBJ2-3. TRBV21-1 is listed as a pseudogene. The CDR3 consists of 16 residues.